This is a list of T cell receptor beta chains from one sample in a study of CD8 T cells in Susac syndrome. TCRdb analysed the immunoSEQ multiplex PCR reads with MiXCR anew, one entry per CDR3 protein. The sample holds about 210,000 distinct CDR3 sequences, about 95% seen once. Input material: CD4+ T cells from PBMCs. The source of these receptors is a human donor with multiple sclerosis. CDR3s include the opening cysteine and the closing phenylalanine or tryptophan. Fields, in order: D gene, V gene, clone size, J gene, CDR3 DNA, CDR3 protein. D genes are given only for firm matches. Rows may omit the clone size; those that give it use once, few, many or a size class.

d_gene: .; v_gene: TRBV20-1; abundance: .; j_gene: TRBJ1-4; CDR3nt: TGCAGTGCTCCCTCTCGGGGTGAAAAACTGTTTTTT; CDR3aa: CSAPSRGEKLFF
d_gene: .; v_gene: TRBV15; abundance: .; j_gene: TRBJ2-1; CDR3nt: TGTGCCACCAGCAGAGATAGTGGGGCGTTGGGTGCAAGTGAGCAGTTCTTC; CDR3aa: CATSRDSGALGASEQFF
d_gene: .; v_gene: TRBV3-1; abundance: .; j_gene: TRBJ2-1; CDR3nt: TGTGCCAGCAGCCAAGAAGTCAGGGAGATCTCCTACAATGAGCAGTTCTTC; CDR3aa: CASSQEVREISYNEQFF
d_gene: TRBD1; v_gene: TRBV20-1; abundance: .; j_gene: TRBJ2-1; CDR3nt: TGCAGTGCTGGACAGGCCGACAATGAGCAGTTCTTC; CDR3aa: CSAGQADNEQFF
d_gene: .; v_gene: TRBV5-1; abundance: .; j_gene: TRBJ2-5; CDR3nt: TGCGCCAGCAGCTTGGATCAAGGGGAGACCCAGTACTTC; CDR3aa: CASSLDQGETQYF
d_gene: TRBD2; v_gene: TRBV12-3/TRBV12-4; abundance: once; j_gene: TRBJ2-7; CDR3nt: TGTGCCAGCAGTTTAAAGGGGAGGGCCGCTGAGCAGTACTTC; CDR3aa: CASSLKGRAAEQYF
d_gene: TRBD2; v_gene: TRBV3-1; abundance: .; j_gene: TRBJ2-1; CDR3nt: TGTGCCAGCAGCCAAGGCGGGGGGCACGTGTTCTTC; CDR3aa: CASSQGGGHVFF
d_gene: .; v_gene: TRBV14; abundance: .; j_gene: TRBJ2-6; CDR3nt: TGTGCCAGCAGCCCGGTAGGGCGCTCTGGGGCCAACGTCCTGACTTTC; CDR3aa: CASSPVGRSGANVLTF
d_gene: .; v_gene: TRBV7-9; abundance: .; j_gene: TRBJ2-7; CDR3nt: TGTGCCAGCAGCTTAGGTGCCAGGGGAACCTACGAGCAGTACTTC; CDR3aa: CASSLGARGTYEQYF
d_gene: .; v_gene: TRBV20-1; abundance: .; j_gene: TRBJ1-2; CDR3nt: TGCAGTGCAACGACGGACTATGGCTACACCTTC; CDR3aa: CSATTDYGYTF
d_gene: .; v_gene: TRBV3-1; abundance: .; j_gene: TRBJ2-7; CDR3nt: TGTGCCAGCAGCCAAGATTTGGGACACGAGCAGTACTTC; CDR3aa: CASSQDLGHEQYF
d_gene: .; v_gene: TRBV20-1; abundance: .; j_gene: TRBJ1-5; CDR3nt: TGCAGTGCTAGGGCCGCCGTCGATCAGCCCCAGCATTTT; CDR3aa: CSARAAVDQPQHF
d_gene: .; v_gene: TRBV20-1; abundance: .; j_gene: TRBJ1-2; CDR3nt: TGCAGTGCTAGTAAGGGAGCTAACTATGGCTACACCTTC; CDR3aa: CSASKGANYGYTF
d_gene: TRBD2; v_gene: TRBV27; abundance: .; j_gene: TRBJ2-7; CDR3nt: TGTGCCAGCAGTGTCCGACTAGCGGGAGGCGAGCAGTACTTC; CDR3aa: CASSVRLAGGEQYF
d_gene: .; v_gene: TRBV11-2; abundance: .; j_gene: TRBJ2-3; CDR3nt: TGTGCCAGCTCAGGGAGAGGGGCTGGAGATACGCAGTATTTT; CDR3aa: CASSGRGAGDTQYF
d_gene: .; v_gene: TRBV7-9; abundance: .; j_gene: TRBJ2-1; CDR3nt: TGTGCCAGCAGCTTGGGCAGGTCCAGGGGAGAGCAGTTCTTC; CDR3aa: CASSLGRSRGEQFF
d_gene: .; v_gene: TRBV5-4; abundance: .; j_gene: TRBJ2-7; CDR3nt: TGTGCCAGCAGCTTGGGATTGGGACTCCTAAACGAGCAGTACTTC; CDR3aa: CASSLGLGLLNEQYF
d_gene: .; v_gene: TRBV30; abundance: .; j_gene: TRBJ2-1; CDR3nt: TGTGCCTGGACCCCACTAGCTGATGAGCAGTTCTTC; CDR3aa: CAWTPLADEQFF
d_gene: TRBD2; v_gene: TRBV11-2; abundance: .; j_gene: TRBJ2-5; CDR3nt: TGTGCCAGCAGCTCCAGACTAGCGGACTACCAGTACTTC; CDR3aa: CASSSRLADYQYF
d_gene: .; v_gene: TRBV20-1; abundance: .; j_gene: TRBJ2-5; CDR3nt: TGCAGTGCTGACCCGGGTTTGGCAGAGACCCAGTACTTC; CDR3aa: CSADPGLAETQYF
d_gene: .; v_gene: TRBV4-1; abundance: .; j_gene: TRBJ2-1; CDR3nt: TGCGCCAGCAGCCGACTTCGGGAAGCCTACAATGAGCAGTTCTTC; CDR3aa: CASSRLREAYNEQFF
d_gene: .; v_gene: TRBV29-1; abundance: .; j_gene: TRBJ2-5; CDR3nt: TGCAGCGTTGAAAGGACAGAGACCCAGTACTTC; CDR3aa: CSVERTETQYF
d_gene: .; v_gene: TRBV30; abundance: .; j_gene: TRBJ2-1; CDR3nt: TGTGCCTGGAGTACGTCCGGACCCAAGCAGTTCTTC; CDR3aa: CAWSTSGPKQFF
d_gene: .; v_gene: TRBV20-1; abundance: .; j_gene: TRBJ2-7; CDR3nt: TGCAGTGCTAGAGCCACCACAGCCCCCGGCGAGCAGTACTTC; CDR3aa: CSARATTAPGEQYF
d_gene: .; v_gene: TRBV30; abundance: once; j_gene: TRBJ1-5; CDR3nt: TGTGCCTGGAGTTACAGGGCTGGCAATCAGCCCCAGCATTTT; CDR3aa: CAWSYRAGNQPQHF
d_gene: .; v_gene: TRBV4-1; abundance: .; j_gene: TRBJ1-2; CDR3nt: TGCGCCAGCAGCCAAGCCTCATCAGGCTACACCTTC; CDR3aa: CASSQASSGYTF
d_gene: TRBD1; v_gene: TRBV6-2/TRBV6-3; abundance: .; j_gene: TRBJ2-1; CDR3nt: TGTGCCACCTGGACCGGGACAGGGGGGTCGAATGAGCAGTTCTTC; CDR3aa: CATWTGTGGSNEQFF
d_gene: .; v_gene: TRBV27; abundance: .; j_gene: TRBJ2-7; CDR3nt: TGTGCCAGCAGTTTATCCGAAGGACAGAGCTCCTACGAGCAGTACTTC; CDR3aa: CASSLSEGQSSYEQYF
d_gene: .; v_gene: TRBV20-1; abundance: once; j_gene: TRBJ2-3; CDR3nt: TGCAGTGCTAGTTTTCCGGGACTCGGAAAAGGTGATACGCAGTATTTT; CDR3aa: CSASFPGLGKGDTQYF
d_gene: .; v_gene: TRBV29-1; abundance: .; j_gene: TRBJ2-1; CDR3nt: TGCAGCGTTGATTGGTTTAACAATGAGCAGTTCTTC; CDR3aa: CSVDWFNNEQFF
d_gene: .; v_gene: TRBV18; abundance: .; j_gene: TRBJ1-5; CDR3nt: TGTGCCAGCTCACCTTTAGACAGGATTAAGCCCCAGCATTTT; CDR3aa: CASSPLDRIKPQHF
d_gene: TRBD1; v_gene: TRBV12-3/TRBV12-4; abundance: .; j_gene: TRBJ2-7; CDR3nt: TGTGCCAGCAGCCCCGACAGGGCCACCTACGAGCAGTACTTC; CDR3aa: CASSPDRATYEQYF
d_gene: .; v_gene: TRBV29-1; abundance: once; j_gene: TRBJ2-1; CDR3nt: TGCAGCGTGGATGGACATTTTGAGCAGTTCTTC; CDR3aa: CSVDGHFEQFF
d_gene: TRBD2; v_gene: TRBV7-6; abundance: .; j_gene: TRBJ2-3; CDR3nt: TGTGCCAGCAGCTCCTCGGGACTAACCACAGATACGCAGTATTTT; CDR3aa: CASSSSGLTTDTQYF
d_gene: TRBD1; v_gene: TRBV29-1; abundance: .; j_gene: TRBJ1-1; CDR3nt: TGCAGCGTCGGGACAGGGATTGTGGACACTGAAGCTTTCTTT; CDR3aa: CSVGTGIVDTEAFF
d_gene: .; v_gene: TRBV3-1; abundance: .; j_gene: TRBJ2-4; CDR3nt: TGTGCCAGCAGCCAAGAACCCGCAGGTCCCCTGGGCATTCAGTACTTC; CDR3aa: CASSQEPAGPLGIQYF
d_gene: .; v_gene: TRBV29-1; abundance: .; j_gene: TRBJ2-3; CDR3nt: TGCAGCGCAGGGCACGGTACGCAGTATTTT; CDR3aa: CSAGHGTQYF
d_gene: .; v_gene: TRBV4-2; abundance: once; j_gene: TRBJ2-3; CDR3nt: TGTGCCAGCAGCCAAGAGGCTAGCCCTCGGACAGATACGCAGTATTTT; CDR3aa: CASSQEASPRTDTQYF
d_gene: .; v_gene: TRBV11-2; abundance: .; j_gene: TRBJ2-5; CDR3nt: TGTGCCAGCAGATTTGGTACACAAGAGACCCAGTACTTC; CDR3aa: CASRFGTQETQYF
d_gene: TRBD2; v_gene: TRBV9; abundance: .; j_gene: TRBJ2-2; CDR3nt: TGTGCCAGCAGCATAATCCCGGCGGGAGTGACGAACACCGGGGAGCTGTTTTTT; CDR3aa: CASSIIPAGVTNTGELFF
d_gene: TRBD2; v_gene: TRBV15; abundance: .; j_gene: TRBJ2-1; CDR3nt: TGTGCCACCAGCACATGGACTAGCGGGGCCTACAATGAGCAGTTCTTC; CDR3aa: CATSTWTSGAYNEQFF
d_gene: .; v_gene: TRBV24-1; abundance: .; j_gene: TRBJ2-1; CDR3nt: TGTGCCACCAGTGATCGACAGGCTGGGAATGAGCAGTTCTTC; CDR3aa: CATSDRQAGNEQFF
d_gene: .; v_gene: TRBV29-1; abundance: .; j_gene: TRBJ1-2; CDR3nt: TGCAGCGTTGGTGACAGGTACTATGGCTACACCTTC; CDR3aa: CSVGDRYYGYTF
d_gene: TRBD1; v_gene: TRBV6-1; abundance: .; j_gene: TRBJ2-3; CDR3nt: TGTGCCAGCAGTGAAGCGCTTCATGGGACAGGGTTTCCAGATACGCAGTATTTT; CDR3aa: CASSEALHGTGFPDTQYF
d_gene: TRBD2; v_gene: TRBV4-1; abundance: .; j_gene: TRBJ2-7; CDR3nt: TGCGCCAGCAGCCAAGAGGGAGGGCCGGGGGACGAGCAGTACTTC; CDR3aa: CASSQEGGPGDEQYF
d_gene: TRBD1; v_gene: TRBV7-9; abundance: .; j_gene: TRBJ1-6; CDR3nt: TGTGCCAGCAGCGCAGGGACAGACTATAATTCACCCCTCCACTTT; CDR3aa: CASSAGTDYNSPLHF
d_gene: .; v_gene: TRBV25-1; abundance: .; j_gene: TRBJ2-2; CDR3nt: TGTGCCACCTCGATGAACTCCGTCACCGGGGAGCTGTTTTTT; CDR3aa: CATSMNSVTGELFF
d_gene: .; v_gene: TRBV9; abundance: .; j_gene: TRBJ1-3; CDR3nt: TGTGCCAGCAACAACCTAGGAAACACCATATATTTT; CDR3aa: CASNNLGNTIYF
d_gene: TRBD2; v_gene: TRBV20-1; abundance: .; j_gene: TRBJ2-1; CDR3nt: TGCAGTGCTCCCAAAAGCGGGAGAATAAATGAGCAGTTCTTC; CDR3aa: CSAPKSGRINEQFF
d_gene: TRBD1; v_gene: TRBV23-1; abundance: once; j_gene: TRBJ2-5; CDR3nt: TGCGCCAGCAGCATACTGGGACAGGGGAAAGAGACCCAGTACTTC; CDR3aa: CASSILGQGKETQYF
d_gene: .; v_gene: TRBV20-1; abundance: .; j_gene: TRBJ2-1; CDR3nt: TGCAGTGCTAGCCCTTTCCCCGGGACAACAAAACTCTACAATGAGCAGTTCTTC; CDR3aa: CSASPFPGTTKLYNEQFF
d_gene: .; v_gene: TRBV6-1; abundance: .; j_gene: TRBJ1-5; CDR3nt: TGTGCCAGCCGGGGGGGGAGTCAGCCCCAGCATTTT; CDR3aa: CASRGGSQPQHF
d_gene: .; v_gene: TRBV2; abundance: .; j_gene: TRBJ2-1; CDR3nt: TGTGCCAGCAGTGCTCGGGACTGGAACAATGAGCAGTTCTTC; CDR3aa: CASSARDWNNEQFF
d_gene: .; v_gene: TRBV29-1; abundance: .; j_gene: TRBJ1-3; CDR3nt: TGCAGCGTTGAAGACAGTCGGGTGGACACCATATATTTT; CDR3aa: CSVEDSRVDTIYF
d_gene: TRBD1; v_gene: TRBV15; abundance: once; j_gene: TRBJ2-5; CDR3nt: TGTGCCACGACAGGGCAAGAGACCCAGTACTTC; CDR3aa: CATTGQETQYF